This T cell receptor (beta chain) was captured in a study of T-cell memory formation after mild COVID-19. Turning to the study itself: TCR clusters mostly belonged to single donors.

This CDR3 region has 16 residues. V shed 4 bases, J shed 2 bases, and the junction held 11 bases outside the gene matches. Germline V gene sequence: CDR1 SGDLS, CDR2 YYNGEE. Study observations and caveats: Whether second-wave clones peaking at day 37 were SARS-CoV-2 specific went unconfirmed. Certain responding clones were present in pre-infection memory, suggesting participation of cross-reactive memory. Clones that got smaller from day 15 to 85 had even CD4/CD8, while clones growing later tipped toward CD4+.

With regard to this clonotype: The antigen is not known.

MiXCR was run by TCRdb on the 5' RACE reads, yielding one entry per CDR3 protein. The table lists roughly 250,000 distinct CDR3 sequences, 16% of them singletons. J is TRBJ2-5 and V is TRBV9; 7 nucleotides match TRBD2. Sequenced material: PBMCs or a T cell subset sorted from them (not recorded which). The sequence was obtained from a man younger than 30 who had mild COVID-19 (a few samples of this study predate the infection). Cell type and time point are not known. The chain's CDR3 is CASSQSAGVLQETQYF. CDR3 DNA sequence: TGTGCCAGCAGCCAGTCGGCGGGAGTATTACAAGAGACCCAGTACTTC.